This T cell receptor beta chain was captured in a study of cytomegalovirus exposure and HLA in healthy donors. The CDR3 length is 20 residues. The germline V gene has CDR1 SGHKS and CDR2 YYEKEE (reference sequence). The germline V and J ends were trimmed by 1 base and 4 bases, with 26 bases remaining between them. Findings of the study overall: Fewer N-insertions than the roughly 670-donor mean were reportedly shown by an Asian-associated ancestry cluster in a later analysis.

The PCR was carried out with 60 Vbeta primers and 13 Jbeta primers. Profiled with immunoSEQ multiplex PCR; TCRdb holds only in-frame clones, not every one. The table has some 110,000 clones, roughly 70% seen once. For this clone: As yet, its antigen is unknown.

Sample: PBMCs. The TCR originated in a woman aged 18-29 years in good health and CMV-seronegative. This chain connects TRBV5-5 to TRBJ1-4; possible D gene TRBD1, 5 bases. CDR3 nucleotide sequence: TGTGCCAGCAGCTTGCTGATCCAAGGGACTCAAAGAGGAAATAATGAAAAACTGTTTTTT. This sequence encodes CASSLLIQGTQRGNNEKLFF.